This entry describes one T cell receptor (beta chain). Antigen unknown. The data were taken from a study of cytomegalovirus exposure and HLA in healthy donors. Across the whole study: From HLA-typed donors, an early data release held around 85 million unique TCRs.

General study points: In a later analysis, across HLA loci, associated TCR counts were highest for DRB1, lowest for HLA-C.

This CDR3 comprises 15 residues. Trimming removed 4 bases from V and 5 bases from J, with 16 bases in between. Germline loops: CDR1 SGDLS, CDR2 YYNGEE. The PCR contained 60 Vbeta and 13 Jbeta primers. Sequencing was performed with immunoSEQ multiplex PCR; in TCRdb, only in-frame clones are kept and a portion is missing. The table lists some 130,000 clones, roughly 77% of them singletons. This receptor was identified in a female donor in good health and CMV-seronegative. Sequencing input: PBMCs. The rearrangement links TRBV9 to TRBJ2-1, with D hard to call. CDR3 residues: CASSLSIQPNNEQFF. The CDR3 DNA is TGTGCCAGCAGCCTCAGTATACAGCCGAACAATGAGCAGTTCTTC.